Listed below are T cell receptor beta chains from one sample, sequenced in a study of T cells in narcolepsy. Assay: immunoSEQ multiplex PCR; the TCRdb copy retains only in-frame clones and omits some. The data show tens of thousands of clones, approximately 78% seen once. Source material: CD45RA- memory CD4+ T cells from PBMCs. The source is a human donor with narcolepsy. Each CDR3 is given with its conserved first and last residue. Each record gives: D gene, clone size, J gene, V gene, CDR3 DNA, CDR3 protein. A D gene is named only where the DNA matches it firmly. Not all rows give a size; the values are once, few, many and, for expanded clones, a class.

D: -
size: -
J: TRBJ2-5
V: TRBV15
DNA: TGTGCCACGGGCGGAGGGGAGACCCAGTACTTC
CDR3: CATGGGETQYF

D: TRBD1
size: -
J: TRBJ1-6
V: TRBV7-2
DNA: TGTGCCAGCAGCCTCGACAGGGGGAATTCACCCCTCCACTTT
CDR3: CASSLDRGNSPLHF

D: -
size: -
J: TRBJ1-1
V: TRBV5-1
DNA: TGCGCCAGCAGCCCATGGGGAGGAGTGAACACTGAAGCTTTCTTT
CDR3: CASSPWGGVNTEAFF

D: TRBD2
size: -
J: TRBJ2-5
V: TRBV28
DNA: TGTGCCAGCAGTCCAGCGGGGATCGTTGGGGGAGAGACCCAGTACTTC
CDR3: CASSPAGIVGGETQYF

D: TRBD1
size: -
J: TRBJ1-4
V: TRBV28
DNA: TGTGCCAGCAGTACCACCGGGACAGGGGTTGAAAAACTGTTTTTT
CDR3: CASSTTGTGVEKLFF

D: -
size: -
J: TRBJ2-7
V: TRBV28
DNA: TGTGCCAGCAGTCCCGGGGTAGCGAACTCCTACGAGCAGTACTTC
CDR3: CASSPGVANSYEQYF

D: -
size: -
J: TRBJ1-2
V: TRBV23-1
DNA: TGCGCCAGCAGCATTAGGGGATCAAACTATGGCTACACCTTC
CDR3: CASSIRGSNYGYTF

D: TRBD2
size: -
J: TRBJ2-1
V: TRBV4-1
DNA: TGCGCCAGCAGCCCGGACGGGGGAAGAACGGGAGGGCCGTCCAATGAGCAGTTCTTC
CDR3: CASSPDGGRTGGPSNEQFF

D: -
size: -
J: TRBJ2-1
V: TRBV28
DNA: TGTGCCAGCAGTTTCGTGCGGGACGTCGACAATGAGCAGTTCTTC
CDR3: CASSFVRDVDNEQFF

D: TRBD1
size: -
J: TRBJ2-5
V: TRBV15
DNA: TGTGCCACCAGCAGACCACAGGGGGCCTGGGAGACCCAGTACTTC
CDR3: CATSRPQGAWETQYF

D: -
size: once
J: TRBJ1-2
V: TRBV19
DNA: TGTGCCAGTAGTATAGATGGAAGTCTGCCTAACTATGGCTACACCTTC
CDR3: CASSIDGSLPNYGYTF

D: TRBD1
size: -
J: TRBJ2-1
V: TRBV7-2
DNA: TGTGCCAGCAGCCGCCCCGGGACAGACCTTCCAAGCTCCTACAATGAGCAGTTCTTC
CDR3: CASSRPGTDLPSSYNEQFF

D: TRBD1
size: -
J: TRBJ2-7
V: TRBV10-3
DNA: TGTGCCATCAGTGGAGGGGACAGGGCGGTTCACAAGTACTTC
CDR3: CAISGGDRAVHKYF

D: -
size: -
J: TRBJ2-3
V: TRBV6-5
DNA: TGTGCCAGCAGGACACCCCTGGGAACAGATACGCAGTATTTT
CDR3: CASRTPLGTDTQYF

D: TRBD1
size: -
J: TRBJ2-2
V: TRBV30
DNA: TGTGCCTGGAGTAGACCTCCCGGGACAGGCAACACCGGGGAGCTGTTTTTT
CDR3: CAWSRPPGTGNTGELFF

D: TRBD1
size: -
J: TRBJ1-1
V: TRBV6-5
DNA: TGTGCCACCGGTGACAGGGACACTGAAGCTTTCTTT
CDR3: CATGDRDTEAFF

D: -
size: -
J: TRBJ1-4
V: TRBV28
DNA: TGTGCCAGCGGGTGGGAAAAACTGTTTTTT
CDR3: CASGWEKLFF

D: -
size: -
J: TRBJ2-2
V: TRBV27
DNA: TGTGCCAGCAGGCCAACAGGGTTTGGGCGAGGGAACACCGGGGAGCTGTTTTTT
CDR3: CASRPTGFGRGNTGELFF

D: -
size: -
J: TRBJ2-7
V: TRBV7-6
DNA: TGTGCCAGCAGCTCCTCGCGGCAGGGGGGGCAGTACTTC
CDR3: CASSSSRQGGQYF

D: -
size: -
J: TRBJ2-3
V: TRBV6-5
DNA: TGTGCCAGCACCCTTAGTCGGGGGGCGGTAGATACGCAGTATTTT
CDR3: CASTLSRGAVDTQYF

D: TRBD1
size: -
J: TRBJ1-4
V: TRBV7-2
DNA: TGTGCCAGCAGCGCCGGACAGGGACTCAGTGAAAAACTGTTTTTT
CDR3: CASSAGQGLSEKLFF

D: -
size: -
J: TRBJ1-2
V: TRBV7-9
DNA: TGTGCCAGCAGCCCCACGGGGGGCTACACCTTC
CDR3: CASSPTGGYTF

D: TRBD1
size: once
J: TRBJ1-2
V: TRBV4-2
DNA: TGTGCCAGCAGCGGTCGGGACAGGGGGCTTTACTATGGCTACACCTTC
CDR3: CASSGRDRGLYYGYTF

D: -
size: once
J: TRBJ1-1
V: TRBV4-1
DNA: TGCGCCAGCAGCCAAGCCCAGGGGTCATGGACTGAAGCTTTCTTT
CDR3: CASSQAQGSWTEAFF

D: -
size: -
J: TRBJ2-7
V: TRBV19
DNA: TGTGCCAGTAGTCCCGGGATTACTGGCTACGAGCAGTACTTC
CDR3: CASSPGITGYEQYF

D: -
size: -
J: TRBJ1-6
V: TRBV9
DNA: TGTGCCAGCAGCGTAGTTGGGGTCCCGAATTCACCCCTCCACTTT
CDR3: CASSVVGVPNSPLHF

D: -
size: -
J: TRBJ2-3
V: TRBV7-3
DNA: TGTGCCAGCAGCCCCGGACTGCAAACAGATACGCAGTATTTT
CDR3: CASSPGLQTDTQYF

D: -
size: -
J: TRBJ2-7
V: TRBV6-5
DNA: TGTGCCAGCTCTATATTTTCGGGGTACGAGCAGTACTTC
CDR3: CASSIFSGYEQYF

D: -
size: -
J: TRBJ1-2
V: TRBV6-5
DNA: TGTGCCAGCAGTACCCTTTCTTCCTCACGGAATGGCTACACCTTC
CDR3: CASSTLSSSRNGYTF

D: -
size: once
J: TRBJ2-7
V: TRBV2
DNA: TGTGCCAGCAGTGGGTTTTACGAGCAGTACTTC
CDR3: CASSGFYEQYF

D: -
size: -
J: TRBJ1-1
V: TRBV7-2
DNA: TGTGCCAGCAGCTACAGGGTTTCGGACACTGAAGCTTTCTTT
CDR3: CASSYRVSDTEAFF

D: -
size: -
J: TRBJ1-1
V: TRBV30
DNA: TGTGCCTGGAGTCTTCTGGGGGGGCTGAACACTGAAGCTTTCTTT
CDR3: CAWSLLGGLNTEAFF

D: -
size: -
J: TRBJ2-7
V: TRBV5-8
DNA: TGTGCCAGCAGCCGTACGGCGGGGGACACCTACGAGCAGTACTTC
CDR3: CASSRTAGDTYEQYF

D: TRBD1
size: -
J: TRBJ2-7
V: TRBV7-9
DNA: TGTGCCAGCGGCGACAGGGACCTCTCCTACGAGCAGTACTTC
CDR3: CASGDRDLSYEQYF

D: TRBD1
size: -
J: TRBJ1-4
V: TRBV28
DNA: TGTGCCAGCAGTTTGGGACAGGGTAATGAAAAACTGTTTTTT
CDR3: CASSLGQGNEKLFF

D: TRBD1
size: -
J: TRBJ1-1
V: TRBV2
DNA: TGTGCCAGCACCAAAAGAGGACAGGGAGAGTCTGAAGCTTTCTTT
CDR3: CASTKRGQGESEAFF

D: -
size: -
J: TRBJ2-2
V: TRBV6-1
DNA: TGTGCCAGCAGACATCTCACGGGAGTCGGCGGGGAGCTGTTTTTT
CDR3: CASRHLTGVGGELFF

D: TRBD2
size: -
J: TRBJ2-2
V: TRBV28
DNA: TGTGCCAGCAACTGGGAGGGCCGCGGCGGGGAGCTGTTTTTT
CDR3: CASNWEGRGGELFF

D: -
size: few
J: TRBJ1-3
V: TRBV27
DNA: TGTGCCAGCAGCGACAGCTCTGGAAACACCATATATTTT
CDR3: CASSDSSGNTIYF

D: TRBD2
size: -
J: TRBJ2-2
V: TRBV28
DNA: TGTGCCAGCAGCCATGCCGGGACTAGCGGTCTCCCAGAGCTGTTTTTT
CDR3: CASSHAGTSGLPELFF

D: -
size: -
J: TRBJ1-5
V: TRBV19
DNA: TGTGCCAGTAGTATAGGCCGAACGGGGAATCAGCCCCAGCATTTT
CDR3: CASSIGRTGNQPQHF

D: -
size: -
J: TRBJ1-2
V: TRBV11-2
DNA: TGTGCCAGCAGTAGAGGGGGGACATCCTATGGCTACACCTTC
CDR3: CASSRGGTSYGYTF

D: TRBD1
size: -
J: TRBJ2-1
V: TRBV7-8
DNA: TGTGCCGGCAGCATAGACAGGGGTATTACGAATGAGCAGTTCTTC
CDR3: CAGSIDRGITNEQFF

D: -
size: -
J: TRBJ2-7
V: TRBV28
DNA: TGTGCCAGCAGTTTACCCAGAGGGGGGGGACTCTACGAGCAGTACTTC
CDR3: CASSLPRGGGLYEQYF

D: -
size: -
J: TRBJ2-7
V: TRBV7-2
DNA: TGTGCCAGCAGCTTAGCGGGGGGGCTGGACGAGCAGTACTTC
CDR3: CASSLAGGLDEQYF

D: TRBD2
size: -
J: TRBJ2-1
V: TRBV7-8
DNA: TGTGCCAGCAGCCCCACTAGCGGGAGACCCGGGGAGGTCTTC
CDR3: CASSPTSGRPGEVF

D: TRBD2
size: -
J: TRBJ2-7
V: TRBV28
DNA: TGTGCCAGCAGTTTAAATGGACTAGCGATACCCTACGAGCAGTACTTC
CDR3: CASSLNGLAIPYEQYF